The rows below give T cell receptor beta chains drawn from one sample of a study of T cell responses to AZD1222 COVID-19 vaccine. Clones were read by immunoSEQ multiplex PCR, and TCRdb kept only the in-frame ones, dropping some. The repertoire holds 80,000 to 130,000 clones, with less than 90% as singletons. Here the sequenced sample was peripheral blood, taken on day 0 of AZD1222 vaccination. The receptor source for this set is an adult in good health. Both conserved end residues are trimmed from each CDR3. Not every row has a clone size; where given, it reads once, few, many or a size class.

V: TRBV27; size: -; J: TRBJ2-7; CDR3: ASRSGLAGLYEQY
V: TRBV5-1; size: -; J: TRBJ2-5; CDR3: ASSLASETQY
V: TRBV3-1/TRBV3-2; size: -; J: TRBJ2-4; CDR3: ASSQPGGLTNIQY
V: TRBV5-1; size: -; J: TRBJ2-1; CDR3: ASSLLRGGGNEQF
V: TRBV3-1/TRBV3-2; size: -; J: TRBJ2-2; CDR3: ASSQDRREGTGELF
V: TRBV12-3/TRBV12-4; size: -; J: TRBJ1-6; CDR3: ASSSRQLPLH
V: TRBV5-1; size: -; J: TRBJ1-1; CDR3: ASSLAVNTEAF
V: TRBV2; size: -; J: TRBJ2-6; CDR3: ANSDRSFSGANVLT
V: TRBV28; size: -; J: TRBJ2-1; CDR3: ASSLWGGRSSYNEQF
V: TRBV27; size: few; J: TRBJ2-7; CDR3: ASSFNGRAPGY
V: TRBV5-1; size: -; J: TRBJ1-3; CDR3: ASSSYLPTGQSGNTIY
V: TRBV2; size: -; J: TRBJ1-1; CDR3: ATRGGGAF
V: TRBV3-1/TRBV3-2; size: once; J: TRBJ2-1; CDR3: ASSRGLAGGTGDEQF
V: TRBV5-1; size: -; J: TRBJ1-4; CDR3: ASSLFRDRGSTNEKLF
V: TRBV19; size: -; J: TRBJ1-1; CDR3: ASSFSADTEAF
V: TRBV6-7; size: once; J: TRBJ1-5; CDR3: ASGKPIGQGRVRSNQPQH
V: TRBV5-1; size: -; J: TRBJ1-2; CDR3: ASSSTGTGTYGYT
V: TRBV27; size: few; J: TRBJ2-5; CDR3: ASSSTGTYGETQY
V: TRBV7-2; size: -; J: TRBJ1-5; CDR3: ASSLAGFSQPQH
V: TRBV30; size: few; J: TRBJ1-6; CDR3: AWSVAVYNSPLH
V: TRBV10-2; size: -; J: TRBJ2-1; CDR3: ASSELAGRYNEQF
V: TRBV20-1; size: once; J: TRBJ1-1; CDR3: SASTYGSDMNTEAF
V: TRBV3-1/TRBV3-2; size: -; J: TRBJ1-1; CDR3: ASSQVGSAF
V: TRBV5-1; size: -; J: TRBJ2-5; CDR3: ASWQEETQY
V: TRBV19; size: -; J: TRBJ1-5; CDR3: ASSMRFNNQPQH
V: TRBV19; size: -; J: TRBJ2-1; CDR3: ASSIARAPPYNEQF
V: TRBV7-2; size: -; J: TRBJ1-6; CDR3: ASSLRTGSVSPLH
V: TRBV28; size: -; J: TRBJ1-2; CDR3: ASSFQGYGYT
V: TRBV5-1; size: -; J: TRBJ2-3; CDR3: ASSLATVGQVPTRQY
V: TRBV3-1/TRBV3-2; size: -; J: TRBJ1-6; CDR3: ASSQGSGLNSPLH
V: TRBV15; size: -; J: TRBJ1-6; CDR3: ATSRDQVGGDSPLH
V: TRBV7-2; size: -; J: TRBJ1-2; CDR3: ASSLGTDYGYT
V: TRBV5-1; size: -; J: TRBJ1-4; CDR3: ASRDHRATNEKLF
V: TRBV7-2; size: -; J: TRBJ1-1; CDR3: ASSVQTRGTEAF
V: TRBV29-1; size: -; J: TRBJ1-1; CDR3: SVVGLPSRLNTEAF
V: TRBV3-1/TRBV3-2; size: -; J: TRBJ1-2; CDR3: ASSHGQGGGYT
V: TRBV5-4; size: -; J: TRBJ1-4; CDR3: ASSGDRGGSEKLF
V: TRBV28; size: -; J: TRBJ1-5; CDR3: ASSPGQARQPQH
V: TRBV28; size: -; J: TRBJ1-2; CDR3: ASSQGNYGYT
V: TRBV4-1; size: once; J: TRBJ2-7; CDR3: ASSQSGQGAQLGYEQY
V: TRBV5-1; size: -; J: TRBJ2-1; CDR3: ATRPEPYNEQF
V: TRBV6-5; size: -; J: TRBJ1-2; CDR3: ASSRQSSIYGYT
V: TRBV9; size: -; J: TRBJ1-3; CDR3: ASSVCLSPPGNTIY
V: TRBV18; size: -; J: TRBJ2-7; CDR3: ASSPQWGGDEQY
V: TRBV19; size: -; J: TRBJ2-5; CDR3: ASSMGGERGTQY
V: TRBV7-9; size: -; J: TRBJ1-5; CDR3: ASSLGGLDQPQH